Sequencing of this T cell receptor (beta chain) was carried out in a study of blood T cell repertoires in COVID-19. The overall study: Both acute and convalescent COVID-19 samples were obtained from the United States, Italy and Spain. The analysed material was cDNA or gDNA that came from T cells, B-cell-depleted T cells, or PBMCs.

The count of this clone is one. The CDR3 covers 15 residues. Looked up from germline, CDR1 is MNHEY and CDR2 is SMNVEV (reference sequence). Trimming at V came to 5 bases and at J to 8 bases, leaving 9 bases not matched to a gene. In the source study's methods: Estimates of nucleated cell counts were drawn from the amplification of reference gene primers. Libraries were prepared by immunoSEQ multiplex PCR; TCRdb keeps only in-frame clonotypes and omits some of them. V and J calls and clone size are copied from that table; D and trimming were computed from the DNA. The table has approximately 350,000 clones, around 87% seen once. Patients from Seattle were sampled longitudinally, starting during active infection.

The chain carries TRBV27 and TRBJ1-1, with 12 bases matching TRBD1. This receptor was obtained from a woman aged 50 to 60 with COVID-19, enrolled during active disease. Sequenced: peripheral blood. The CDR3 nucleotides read TGTGCCAGCAGTCGGGGGACAGGGGGCGCTTCGGAAGCTTTCTTT. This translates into CASSRGTGGASEAFF.